This T cell receptor (beta chain) was sequenced in a study of a mutant IDH1 vaccine in newly diagnosed glioma. The CDR3 length is 17 residues. V gave up 0 bases and J gave up 7 bases, with 16 bases separating them. Germline V gene data show CDR1 as LNHDA and CDR2 as SQIVND (reference sequence). The data were produced by immunoSEQ multiplex PCR, yet TCRdb's version contains in-frame clones alone and is incomplete. Of 60,000 or so clones detected, around 80% appear once; the ten largest clones hold approximately 8%. The time point: week 23, last vaccination. Alongside topical imiquimod, each dose of vaccine comprised 300 ug of mutant IDH1 20-mer peptide. This clone was recorded only once. The antigen remains unidentified.

The clonotype originates from a woman aged 40 to 50 with glioma. Some clones in this sample may be carry-over from other donors' samples. Sequencing was performed on PBMCs, taken from a glioma patient whose treatment included an IDH1 peptide vaccine. The chain carries TRBV19 and TRBJ1-6; unclear D gene. The CDR3 DNA reads as TGTGCCAGTAGTATAGATCGGGAGGGCTTCGACAATTCACCCCTCCACTTT. It specifies CASSIDREGFDNSPLHF.